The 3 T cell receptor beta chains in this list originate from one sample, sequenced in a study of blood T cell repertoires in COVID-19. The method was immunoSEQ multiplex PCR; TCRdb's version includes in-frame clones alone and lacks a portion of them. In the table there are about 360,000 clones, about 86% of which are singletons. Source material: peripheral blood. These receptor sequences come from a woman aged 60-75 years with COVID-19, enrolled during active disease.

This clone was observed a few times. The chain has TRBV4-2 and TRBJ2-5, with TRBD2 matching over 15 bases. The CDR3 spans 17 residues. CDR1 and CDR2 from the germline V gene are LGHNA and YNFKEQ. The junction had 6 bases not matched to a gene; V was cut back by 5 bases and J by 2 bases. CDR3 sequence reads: CASSTRGLAGGQETQYF. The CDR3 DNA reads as TGTGCCAGCAGCACCCGCGGACTAGCGGGGGGGCAAGAGACCCAGTACTTC.

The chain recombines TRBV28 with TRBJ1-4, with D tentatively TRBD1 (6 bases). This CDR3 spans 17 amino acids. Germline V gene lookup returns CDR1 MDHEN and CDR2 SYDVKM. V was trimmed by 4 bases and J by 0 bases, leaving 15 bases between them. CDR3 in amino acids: CASSSQGPYATNEKLFF. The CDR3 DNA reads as TGTGCCAGCAGTTCACAGGGTCCCTACGCAACTAATGAAAAACTGTTTTTT.

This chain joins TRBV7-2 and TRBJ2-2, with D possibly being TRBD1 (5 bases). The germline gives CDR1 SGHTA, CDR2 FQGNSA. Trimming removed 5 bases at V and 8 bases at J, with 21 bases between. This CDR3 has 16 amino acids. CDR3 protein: CASSQAGVTGKGELFF. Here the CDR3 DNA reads TGTGCCAGCAGCCAGGCTGGCGTTACAGGAAAAGGGGAGCTGTTTTTT.